The 21 T cell receptor beta chains presented below share a single source sample, sequenced in a study of T cell therapy after organ transplantation. Sequencing used immunoSEQ multiplex PCR; TCRdb keeps in-frame clones, though not all of them. The sample holds some 17,000 clones; 85% are singletons and the top ten take roughly 31%. Sample time point: 20-29 weeks after completion of therapy. Their antigen targets remain unknown. The source material was CD8+ T cells from blood, sampled after autologous CMV-specific T cell therapy. The receptors here all came from a human patient who had received a solid organ transplant and had CMV disease. The graft donor may have given rise to some T cells.

This chain joins TRBV6-4 and TRBJ2-1; 12 bases line up with TRBD2. V trimming: 5 bases; J trimming: 4 bases; junction bases outside the gene matches: 6. The CDR3 spans 16 residues. CDR1 and CDR2 from the germline V gene are MRHNA and SNTAGT. This chain's CDR3 is CASSPAGTSGYNEQFF. CDR3 nucleotide sequence: TGTGCCAGCAGTCCAGCCGGGACTAGCGGGTACAATGAGCAGTTCTTC.

The V gene is TRBV2, the J gene TRBJ2-3; 9 nucleotides agree with TRBD2. The CDR3 totals 15 residues. The V segment lost 5 bases and the J segment 5 bases; nucleotides outside the gene matches: 8. The germline gives CDR1 SNHLY, CDR2 FYNNEI. DNA for the CDR3: TGTGCCAGCAGTAGCGGGGGGCCACTTGGAGATACGCAGTATTTT. Residues: CASSSGGPLGDTQYF.

This CDR3 reads CAWSAPYEQYF. In nucleotides, the CDR3 is TGTGCCTGGAGTGCCCCCTACGAGCAGTACTTC. This chain links TRBV30 with TRBJ2-7, with no clear D. Deletions cut 1 base from V and 2 bases from J, with 3 bases between. The germline gives CDR1 GTSNPN, CDR2 SVGIG (reference sequence). The CDR3 covers 11 residues.

CDR3 protein: CASSLGGYTF. As DNA, the CDR3 is TGTGCCAGCAGCCTGGGGGGCTACACCTTC. The chain carries TRBV27 and TRBJ1-2; D gene unclear. There are 10 residues in the CDR3. V lost 6 bases to trimming and J lost 8 bases, with 7 bases between them. Looked up from germline, CDR1 is MNHEY and CDR2 is SMNVEV (reference sequence).

The V gene is TRBV27, the J gene TRBJ2-7, with D possibly being TRBD1 (7 bases). This CDR3 region has 13 residues. Germline values: CDR1 MNHEY, CDR2 SMNVEV (reference sequence). Between the trimmed V and J ends, which lost 6 bases and 0 bases, there was a span of 9 bases. Here the CDR3 reads CASRRDSSYEQYF. Written as DNA, the CDR3 is TGTGCCAGCAGGCGGGACAGCTCCTACGAGCAGTACTTC.

The gene calls are TRBV6-4 and TRBJ1-1, with unresolved D. V lost 2 bases to trimming and J lost 7 bases, with 8 bases between them. Germline CDR1 and CDR2: MRHNA and SNTAGT. The length of the CDR3 is 12 residues. CDR3: CASSDPRGEAFF. DNA of the CDR3: TGTGCCAGCAGTGACCCTCGGGGTGAAGCTTTCTTT.

This clone was detected once. This chain uses TRBV9 with TRBJ2-2; TRBD1 is a possible D gene (5 bases). Germline V lookup: CDR1 SGDLS, CDR2 YYNGEE. V shed 2 bases and J shed 0 bases, with 11 bases lying between them. The length of the CDR3 is 16 residues. The CDR3 reads CASSVLGRPNTGELFF. CDR3 coding DNA: TGTGCCAGCAGCGTCTTGGGGCGACCGAACACCGGGGAGCTGTTTTTT.

The gene calls are TRBV4-2 and TRBJ2-3; TRBD2 aligns across 15 bases. J gave up 4 bases and V 1 base, and 0 bases lay outside the gene matches. The V gene's germline CDR1 is LGHNA and CDR2 YNFKEQ. The CDR3 contains 16 residues. CDR3 loop: CASSQGTSGGADTQYF. Here the CDR3 DNA reads TGTGCCAGCAGCCAAGGGACTAGCGGGGGGGCAGATACGCAGTATTTT.

The rearrangement links TRBV11-2 to TRBJ1-1; the D gene is possibly TRBD1 (5 bases). Per the germline V gene, CDR1 is SGHAT and CDR2 is FQNNGV. The CDR3 has 17 amino acids. Between the trimmed V and J ends, which lost 1 base and 5 bases, there was a span of 20 bases. DNA for the CDR3: TGTGCCAGCAGCTTAGTCTCCTCCACAGGTAGGCGTACTGAAGCTTTCTTT. Translated, it gives CASSLVSSTGRRTEAFF.

V is TRBV19 and J is TRBJ1-5; D possibly corresponds to TRBD1 (6 bases). The CDR3 has 16 amino acids. V was trimmed by 5 bases and J by 7 bases, leaving 21 bases between them. Germline V gene data show CDR1 as LNHDA and CDR2 as SQIVND (reference sequence). The CDR3 nucleotides are TGTGCCAGTAGTCCGAGAGGGGCAGGGGATTGGCAGCCCCAGCATTTT. Translated: CASSPRGAGDWQPQHF.

The V call is TRBV6-1, the J call TRBJ1-4, with D unclear. Per the germline V gene, CDR1 is MNHNS and CDR2 is SASEGT. The length of the CDR3 is 15 residues. Trimming left V 0 bases short and J 6 bases short, with 11 bases between. CDR3 nucleotide sequence: TGTGCCAGCAGTGAAGCTCCGGGGTCCCATGAAAAACTGTTTTTT. Translation gives CASSEAPGSHEKLFF.

This chain connects TRBV7-3 to TRBJ1-1; D gene ambiguous. V was cut by 4 bases and J by 3 bases, with 6 bases left in between. The germline gives CDR1 SGHTA, CDR2 FQGTGA. This CDR3 has 12 residues. The CDR3 nucleotides are TGTGCCAGCAGCTCCCTGGACACTGAAGCTTTCTTT. It yields the protein CASSSLDTEAFF.

This rearrangement joins TRBV6-6 to TRBJ1-2, with D possibly TRBD1 on 6 matching bases. The CDR3 has 13 amino acids. Trimming stripped 6 bases from V and 6 bases from J, with 14 bases between. Germline V CDR1 and CDR2: MNHNY, SVGAGI (reference sequence). CDR3: CASSPDRENGYTF. DNA of the CDR3: TGTGCCAGCAGCCCGGACAGAGAAAATGGCTACACCTTC.

The chain employs TRBV6-4 and TRBJ1-5; no definite D call. V shed 3 bases and J shed 4 bases, with 10 bases lying between them. This CDR3 has 14 amino acids. CDR1 is MRHNA and CDR2 is SNTAGT in the germline V gene. The CDR3 region has the DNA TGTGCCAGCAGTGAGTCAGGTGGGAATCAGCCCCAGCATTTT. Encoded protein: CASSESGGNQPQHF.

The chain has TRBV14 and TRBJ2-7; 8 positions agree with TRBD1. The CDR3 totals 16 residues. The junction had 13 bases not matched to a gene; V was cut back by 5 bases and J by 4 bases. From germline, CDR1 is SGHDN and CDR2 FVKESK. CDR3 nucleotides: TGTGCCAGCAGCAATGGGCGTGGCAGGGGGCCGTACGAGCAGTACTTC. This translates into CASSNGRGRGPYEQYF.

The chain joins TRBV4-1 to TRBJ1-2; 9 nucleotides align to TRBD1. Germline V gene sequence: CDR1 MGHRA, CDR2 YSYEKL. V lost 4 bases, J lost 8 bases, and 5 bases stayed unmatched. CDR3 length: 13 amino acids. CDR3 loop: CASSRDRDGGYTF. For the CDR3, the DNA is TGCGCCAGCAGCCGGGACAGGGATGGCGGCTACACCTTC.

V is TRBV19 and J is TRBJ2-5; D may be TRBD1 (5 bases). Germline V CDR1 and CDR2: LNHDA, SQIVND (reference sequence). With 1 base removed from V and 0 bases from J, the gap between germline ends came to 12 bases. CDR3 length: 16 amino acids. CDR3 sequence reads: CASSIGTGMYQETQYF. The CDR3 DNA is TGTGCCAGTAGTATAGGTACAGGAATGTACCAAGAGACCCAGTACTTC.

This chain joins TRBV6-5 and TRBJ2-2, with a weak D call TRBD1 (6 bases). Germline V gene data show CDR1 as MNHEY and CDR2 as SVGAGI. The CDR3 contains 16 residues. Deletions cut 2 bases from V and 6 bases from J, with 16 bases between. CDR3 sequence: CASSYNFDRTPGELFF. CDR3 DNA: TGTGCCAGCAGTTACAACTTCGACAGGACGCCCGGGGAGCTGTTTTTT.

The count of this clone is one. The genes are TRBV30 and TRBJ1-1; D gene uncertain. Germline loops: CDR1 GTSNPN, CDR2 SVGIG (reference sequence). This CDR3 has 13 residues. V was pared by 0 bases and J by 1 base, with 6 bases between. In DNA, the CDR3 is TGTGCCTGGAGTGTGGGGAAGAACACTGAAGCTTTCTTT. Protein sequence: CAWSVGKNTEAFF.

J is TRBJ2-1 and V is TRBV18; D is undetermined. The CDR3 loop spans 17 amino acids. The ends were cut back, 0 bases at V and 2 bases at J, with 14 bases in the middle. The germline V gene has CDR1 KGHSH and CDR2 LQKENI. The CDR3 loop is CASSPPSLVKAYNEQFF. The CDR3 nucleotides read TGTGCCAGCTCACCACCGAGCCTGGTTAAGGCCTACAATGAGCAGTTCTTC.

This clone showed up many times. The V and J genes are TRBV9 and TRBJ1-6; D not resolved. CDR3 length equals 18 residues. V shed 0 bases and J shed 10 bases, with 23 bases lying between them. Germline CDR1 SGDLS, CDR2 YYNGEE. DNA of the CDR3: TGTGCCAGCAGCGTAGAGCCCGGTGGTGCCATCATCAGATCACCCCTCCACTTT. This gives the protein CASSVEPGGAIIRSPLHF.